This T cell receptor (beta chain) was found in a study of a mutant IDH1 vaccine in newly diagnosed glioma. Overall study context: Patients were given eight vaccinations, scheduled in weeks 1, 3, 5, 7, 11, 15, 19 and 23. Treatment recipients were approximately 62% male and around 38% female, and their mean age was around 39 years. Earlier care involved radiotherapy, temozolomide, or both, and the majority received both. Broader study findings: Changes to the top peripheral T cell clonotypes appeared unrelated to pseudoprogression.

Assay: immunoSEQ multiplex PCR; the TCRdb copy retains only in-frame clones and omits some. The sample yields roughly 60,000 clones, more than 75% seen once. On this clone: Its antigen is currently unknown.

CDR3 length equals 15 residues. The germline CDR1 and CDR2 sequences are SGHDT and YYEEEE. The ends were cut back, 3 bases at V and 2 bases at J, with 12 bases in the middle. Time point indicated: week 23, last vaccination. Vaccinated patients received 300 ug of mutant IDH1 20-mer peptide per dose, with topical imiquimod. Source: PBMCs, taken from a glioma patient whose treatment included an IDH1 peptide vaccine. The chain carries TRBV5-6 and TRBJ1-5; unclear D gene. The source of this sequence is a man aged 25 to 40 with glioma. The CDR3 loop reads CASSSNGEGNQPQHF. The DNA for the CDR3 is TGTGCCAGCAGCTCAAATGGGGAGGGCAATCAGCCCCAGCATTTT.